This T cell receptor beta chain is from a study of T cells after yellow fever vaccination. Study overall: Memory subsets EM, EMRA, CM and Tscm were separated by sorting based on CD3, CD45RA, CCR7 and CD95.

This clonotype was counted only a few times. The CDR3 consists of 14 residues. The ends lost 5 bases at V and 5 bases at J; junction bases unmatched: 7. Germline CDR1 and CDR2: SGHTA and FQGTGA. Synthesis of TCR cDNA relied on 5'RACE template switching, which attached a universal primer site and UMIs. TCRdb independently ran MiXCR on the 5' RACE reads; one entry per CDR3 protein. The sample records 45,000 to 60,000 distinct CDR3 sequences, about 5.6% being singletons. This clonotype originated in a man between 18 and 35 years old who received the YFV17D yellow fever vaccine. Source: PBMCs, either bulk or a sorted T-cell subset (CD4+, CD8+, memory, or dextramer-sorted; not recorded which), taken on the day of the yellow fever booster vaccination. The V and J genes are TRBV7-3 and TRBJ2-5; TRBD1 matches 8 bases. The CDR3 spells CASSPTGAGETQYF. CDR3 nucleotide sequence: TGTGCCAGCAGCCCGACAGGGGCCGGGGAGACCCAGTACTTC. The full variable domain, in which reference TRBV7-3 and TRBJ2-5 provide the parts outside the CDR3, is GAGVSQTPSNKVTEKGKYVELRCDPISGHTALYWYRQSLGQGPEFLIYFQGTGAADDSGLPNDRFFAVRPEGSVSTLKIQRTERGDSAVYLCASSPTGAGETQYFGPGTRLLVL.